This TCR beta chain is from a study of cytomegalovirus exposure and HLA in healthy donors. Broader study findings: TCR sequences were mostly rare, though some public TCRs occurred in many donors.

V shed 8 bases, J shed 11 bases, and the junction held 13 bases outside the gene matches. CDR3 length equals 13 residues. The germline V gene has CDR1 MGHDK and CDR2 SYGVNS. Regarding this clone: Its antigen is not known.

Researchers ran the PCR with 60 Vbeta and 13 Jbeta primers. In the original analysis: In a later analysis, the count reached tens of millions of unique TCR beta chains, with roughly 11 million shared. Only in-frame clones appear in the TCRdb table, and some are missing; sequencing was by immunoSEQ multiplex PCR. V, J and clone size derive from that table, while D and trimming were established from the DNA sequence. The data show 150,000 to 200,000 clones, roughly 79% seen once. The V gene is TRBV25-1, the J gene TRBJ1-1; 8 bases agree with TRBD1. The origin of this receptor is a woman aged 40 to 55 in good health and CMV-seronegative. Sequenced input: PBMCs. The CDR3: CASGTRTGQMAFF. CDR3 coding DNA: TGTGCCAGCGGGACCCGGACAGGGCAAATGGCTTTCTTT.